Sequencing of this T cell receptor (beta chain) was carried out in a study of T cells in Graves' hyperthyroidism and ophthalmopathy. This clonotype was counted between two and nine times. Amplification yielded TCR beta CDR3 regions, with RNA transcripts as the source. The HTBI set primed first-round TCR CDR3 RT-PCR. TCRdb itself ran the multiplex PCR reads through MiXCR, one entry per CDR3 protein. The repertoire includes 540,000 or so distinct CDR3 sequences, 15% to 18% of them detected once, and approximately 7.4% sits in the top ten. Every diagnosis used clinical symptoms, serum thyroxine and TRAb, thyroid ultrasound and orbital computed tomography. This TCR derives from a woman under 40 with Graves' hyperthyroidism. The source material was blood.

The CDR3 DNA follows: TGTGCCAGTAGTATGAGGGTGTTCACTGAAGCTTTCTTT. Protein: CASSMRVFTEAFF. The rearrangement uses TRBV19 and TRBJ1-1; D call uncertain. Trimming shortened V by 3 bases and J by 4 bases, and 9 bases separated the two germline ends. Germline assignment: CDR1 LNHDA and CDR2 SQIVND (reference sequence). This CDR3 region has 13 residues.